The 28 T cell receptor gamma chains listed next were all sequenced from one sample in a study of gamma delta lymphoproliferative disorders and STAT genes. Sequencing used genomic DNA taken from PBMCs of patients and controls. TCRdb processed the multiplex PCR reads again with the CATT caller. In the table there are approximately 2,000 gamma-chain clones, approximately 9.4% of which are singletons. Sequencing was done on a sample of blood. All receptors derive from a human donor with gamma-delta T-cell large granular lymphocyte leukemia.

A note on this clone: The DNA is left out, because the CDR3 cannot be placed on it with certainty; the CDR3 is given as TCRdb lists it. The V gene is listed as TRGV11; no J gene was called. TRGV11 carries the ORF label, with uncertain function. The CDR3 extends over 12 residues, inclusive of both ends. The CDR3 reads CTTVPAGLEKLF.

CDR3 sequence reads: CATWDTSNYYKKLF. DNA of the CDR3: TGTGCCACCTGGGATACCTCGAATTATTATAAGAAACTCTTT. This chain connects TRGV8 to TRGJ1 or TRGJ2. Here the J gene was assigned by germline matching of the DNA, as TCRdb has none. Germline V gene sequence: CDR1 VENAVY, CDR2 YDSYNSRV. This CDR3 comprises 14 residues. Unmatched junction bases numbered 4, after V lost 2 bases and J lost 0 bases.

The chain employs TRGV4 and TRGJ1 or TRGJ2. Here the J gene was assigned by germline matching of the DNA, as TCRdb has none. This CDR3 is built from 11 residues. The germline V gene encodes CDR1 EGSTGY and CDR2 YDSYTSSV. Losses at the gene ends were 2 bases for V and 12 bases for J; bases not matched to a gene: 7. CDR3 nucleotide sequence: TGTGCCACCTGGGATGTACAAGGGAAACTCTTT. Translating gives CATWDVQGKLF.

V and J are TRGV4 and TRGJ1 or TRGJ2. Here the J gene came from matching the DNA to germline, since TCRdb omits it. The germline V gene encodes CDR1 EGSTGY and CDR2 YDSYTSSV. The length of the CDR3 is 14 residues. V shed 1 base and J 7 bases; nucleotides not matched to a gene: 10. The CDR3 region has the DNA TGTGCCACCTGGGATGGTTTAATACACTATAAGAAACTCTTT. Encoded protein: CATWDGLIHYKKLF.

In its sample, this clone ranks as medium-sized. Different DNA sequences within this sample yield the same CDR3. The chain carries TRGV3 and TRGJ1 or TRGJ2. No J segment appears in TCRdb, so it was assigned here by matching the sequence to germline. Trimming took 0 bases from V and 1 from J; bases not matched to a gene: 3. Germline loops: CDR1 VTNTFY, CDR2 YDVSTARD (reference sequence). This CDR3 has 14 amino acids. This chain's CDR3 is CATWDRPNYYKKLF. CDR3 DNA sequence: TGTGCCACCTGGGACAGGCCTAATTATTATAAGAAACTCTTT.

By share of the sample, this clone is medium-sized. Other DNA variants within this sample encode the same CDR3. This sequence joins TRGV3 and TRGJ1 or TRGJ2. In the absence of a J gene in TCRdb, the DNA was matched to germline to assign it here. Trimming at V came to 3 bases and at J to 0 bases, leaving 5 bases not matched to a gene. The CDR3 has 14 amino acids. Germline loops: CDR1 VTNTFY, CDR2 YDVSTARD (reference sequence). The CDR3: CATWDGKNYYKKLF. The CDR3 coding sequence is TGTGCCACCTGGGACGGCAAGAATTATTATAAGAAACTCTTT.

In the case of this clone: At residue 7, TCRdb's protein is not the same as the translated DNA, so the protein here was read from the DNA. The chain employs TRGV2 and TRGJ1 or TRGJ2. No J gene is reported in TCRdb; it was inferred here by comparing the DNA with germline. The trim removed 2 bases at V and 5 bases at J, leaving 3 bases unmatched. CDR1 and CDR2 (germline): EGSNGY, YDSYNSKV. The CDR3 covers 12 residues. CDR3 sequence (DNA): TGTGCCACCTGGGACGCGAATTATAAGAAACTCTTT. The encoded protein is CATWDANYKKLF.

By proportion, this clone is large. The chain is built from TRGV10 and TRGJ1 or TRGJ2. TCRdb records no J gene; here it was assigned by comparing the DNA to germline. Being an ORF, TRGV10 has a function that is uncertain. The CDR3 loop spans 12 amino acids. J gave up 7 bases and V 8 bases, and 9 bases lay outside the gene matches. CDR3: CAAWGPNYKKLF. Written as DNA, the CDR3 is TGTGCTGCGTGGGGTCCTAACTATAAGAAACTCTTT.

This clone appeared a few times. No call exists for the J gene, whereas the V gene is TRGV5. The CDR3 has 11 residues. Looked up from germline, CDR1 is VINAFY and CDR2 is YDVSNSKD. The CDR3 loop reads CATWDRPGGLF. CDR3 nucleotide sequence: TGTGCCACCTGGGACAGGCCGGGGGGGCTCTTT.

To note about this clone: The limits of the CDR3 on the DNA are not certain, so only TCRdb's listed CDR3 is given. V gene assignment gives TRGV3, but the J gene was left uncalled. Per the germline V gene, CDR1 is VTNTFY and CDR2 is YDVSTARD (reference sequence). From its first to its last residue, the CDR3 has 19 amino acids. This chain's CDR3 is CATWDRGSIRNSLAVEQHF.

The J gene is TRGJ1 or TRGJ2, the V gene TRGV2. The J gene is not listed in TCRdb, so it was assigned here from a DNA match to germline. The CDR3 loop spans 14 amino acids. With 3 bases clipped from V and 4 bases from J, the junction kept 9 bases outside the gene matches. Germline lookup yields CDR1 EGSNGY and CDR2 YDSYNSKV. The CDR3 is CATWDPPRYYKKLF. CDR3 sequence (DNA): TGTGCCACCTGGGACCCTCCGAGATATTATAAGAAACTCTTT.

This clone counts as large. This rearrangement joins TRGV8 to TRGJ1 or TRGJ2. Germline matching of the DNA provided the J gene here, since TCRdb leaves it blank. The ends lost 0 bases at V and 9 bases at J; junction bases unmatched: 2. The germline gives CDR1 VENAVY, CDR2 YDSYNSRV. This CDR3 contains 11 residues. The CDR3 DNA reads TGTGCCACCTGGGATAGGAGTAAGAAACTCTTT. Encoded protein: CATWDRSKKLF.

This chain links TRGV4 with TRGJ1 or TRGJ2. TCRdb is silent on the J gene; assignment here came from matching the DNA to germline. J lost 7 bases, V lost 5 bases, and 5 bases had no gene match. Germline CDR1 is EGSTGY and CDR2 is YDSYTSSV. The CDR3 is 11 residues long. The CDR3 nucleotides are TGTGCCACCTGGGCCTGGTATAAGAAACTCTTT. This translates into CATWAWYKKLF.

This clone is categorized as medium-sized. This chain uses TRGV3 with TRGJ1 or TRGJ2. The J gene, not given by TCRdb, was assigned here from a germline match of the nucleotide sequence. The CDR3 runs to 13 residues. The junction had 0 bases not matched to a gene; V was cut back by 0 bases and J by 1 base. Germline CDR1 reads VTNTFY; CDR2 reads YDVSTARD (reference sequence). In DNA, the CDR3 is TGTGCCACCTGGGACAGGAATTATTATAAGAAACTCTTT. This translates into CATWDRNYYKKLF.

This chain uses TRGV11 with TRGJ1 or TRGJ2. Here the J gene was assigned by germline matching of the DNA, as TCRdb has none. TRGV11 is given ORF status, its function remaining uncertain. CDR3 size: 13 residues. Trimming cost V 0 bases and J 8 bases; bases outside gene matches: 4. The CDR3 here is CACWIRHVNKKLF. CDR3 nucleotide sequence: TGTGCCTGCTGGATTAGGCACGTAAATAAGAAACTCTTT.

Worth noting for this clone: This likely came from a read error, as a far larger clone is one base away. Within the sample, other DNA sequences also encode this same CDR3. V gene TRGV9 combines with J gene TRGJP. TCRdb gives no J gene; it was assigned here by matching the DNA to germline. Per the germline V gene, CDR1 is GITISATS and CDR2 is ISYDGTV (reference sequence). This CDR3 contains 15 residues. CDR3 sequence (DNA): TGTGCCCTGTGGGAGGAAGAGTTGGGCAAAAAAATCAAGGTATTT. It encodes CALWEEELGKKIKVF.

This clone is medium-sized within its sample. The chain combines TRGV3 with TRGJP2. TCRdb supplies no J gene; here it was assigned by aligning the nucleotide sequence to germline. With V trimmed by 9 bases and J by 0 bases, 10 bases remained unmatched. From germline, CDR1 is VTNTFY and CDR2 YDVSTARD (reference sequence). The CDR3 is 15 residues long. The CDR3 loop reads CATNSVYSSDWIKTF. Written as DNA, the CDR3 is TGTGCCACCAACTCGGTTTATAGTAGTGATTGGATCAAGACGTTT.

This clone is categorized as medium-sized. J is TRGJ1 or TRGJ2 and V is TRGV3. The J gene was missing in TCRdb and was found by matching the end of the DNA to germline. The CDR3 sequence is 14 residues long. Trimming at V came to 0 bases and at J to 3 bases, leaving 5 bases not matched to a gene. In germline, CDR1 is VTNTFY, CDR2 YDVSTARD (reference sequence). CDR3 coding DNA: TGTGCCACCTGGGACAGGCCCCTTTATTATAAGAAACTCTTT. This codes for CATWDRPLYYKKLF.

There are a few counts of this clone. The sample has other DNA sequences that encode this CDR3 too. The J gene is TRGJP2, the V gene TRGV2. TCRdb supplies no J gene; here it was assigned by aligning the nucleotide sequence to germline. Germline trimming cut 4 bases from V and 3 bases from J; bases unmatched to any gene: 14. The CDR3 contains 17 residues. Germline V gene lookup returns CDR1 EGSNGY and CDR2 YDSYNSKV. This CDR3 reads CATWEGAYARSDWIKTF. DNA of the CDR3: TGTGCCACCTGGGAAGGAGCTTACGCCCGTAGTGATTGGATCAAGACGTTT.

As for this clone: The same CDR3 arises from other DNA sequences in this sample as well. The J gene is TRGJ1 or TRGJ2, the V gene TRGV2. TCRdb records no J gene; here it was assigned by comparing the DNA to germline. This CDR3 is built from 12 residues. Per germline, CDR1 EGSNGY and CDR2 YDSYNSKV. Trimming at V came to 2 bases and at J to 7 bases, leaving 5 bases not matched to a gene. In DNA form, the CDR3 reads TGTGCCACCTGGGACGTGAACTATAAGAAACTCTTT. It codes for CATWDVNYKKLF.

By sample fraction, this clone is medium-sized. This chain uses TRGV4 with TRGJ1 or TRGJ2. The J gene, left out of TCRdb, was set here by checking the DNA against germline. CDR1 EGSTGY and CDR2 YDSYTSSV come from the germline V gene. The trim removed 2 bases at V and 9 bases at J, leaving 10 bases unmatched. The CDR3 runs 13 residues. This CDR3 is CATWDETGSKKLF. The CDR3 DNA sequence: TGTGCCACCTGGGATGAAACGGGCAGTAAGAAACTCTTT.

The table lists this clone with a few counts. The chain couples TRGV4 to TRGJ1 or TRGJ2. The J gene, not given by TCRdb, was assigned here from a germline match of the nucleotide sequence. CDR1 and CDR2 (germline): EGSTGY, YDSYTSSV. J was trimmed by 7 bases and V by 3 bases; bases with no gene match: 9. The CDR3 spans 13 residues. The chain's CDR3 is CATWDPNGYKKLF. The DNA of the CDR3 is TGTGCCACCTGGGATCCTAACGGCTATAAGAAACTCTTT.

In regard to this clone: TCRdb's listed protein matches a much larger clone and diverges from this DNA's translation at residue 5, likely through a read error; the protein shown comes from the DNA. The chain combines TRGV9 with TRGJP. Matching the DNA to germline supplied the J gene, which TCRdb does not give. The CDR3 is 15 amino acids. The germline gives CDR1 GITISATS, CDR2 ISYDGTV (reference sequence). After removal of 5 bases from V and 5 bases from J, the junction contained 3 bases not matched to a gene. This chain's CDR3 is CALWAEELGKKIKVF. CDR3 coding DNA: TGTGCCTTGTGGGCGGAAGAGTTGGGCAAAAAAATCAAGGTATTT.

The chain uses TRGV9 and TRGJ1 or TRGJ2. Assignment of the J gene here rests on matching the DNA to germline, because TCRdb gives none. The trim removed 0 bases at V and 3 bases at J, leaving 11 bases unmatched. The length of the CDR3 is 16 residues. The germline CDR1 and CDR2 sequences are GITISATS and ISYDGTV (reference sequence). This chain's CDR3 is CALWEVQDPPYYKKLF. The CDR3 nucleotides are TGTGCCTTGTGGGAGGTGCAGGACCCCCCTTATTATAAGAAACTCTTT.

This clone is labeled as medium-sized (0.01 to 0.1%). V is TRGV4 and J is TRGJ1 or TRGJ2. The J gene is not listed in TCRdb, so it was assigned here from a DNA match to germline. There are 12 residues in the CDR3. Per the germline V gene, CDR1 is EGSTGY and CDR2 is YDSYTSSV. The V gene end was trimmed by 4 bases and the J gene end by 2 bases; junction bases not matched to a gene: 2. CDR3 sequence (DNA): TGTGCCACCTGGGAAGATTATTATAAGAAACTCTTT. Residues: CATWEDYYKKLF.

This chain connects TRGV4 to TRGJ1 or TRGJ2. The J gene comes from matching the DNA to germline here; TCRdb lacks it. The CDR3 is 21 residues long. Trimming at V came to 0 bases and at J to 7 bases, leaving 30 bases not matched to a gene. Germline lookup yields CDR1 EGSTGY and CDR2 YDSYTSSV. The CDR3 DNA follows: TGTGCCACCTGGGATGGGCCAACTTCATGGGCCGACTGTGGTGTGGGATATAAGAAACTCTTT. Amino acid sequence: CATWDGPTSWADCGVGYKKLF.

This clone is labeled medium-sized. The chain carries TRGV11 and TRGJ1 or TRGJ2. TCRdb leaves out the J gene; it was filled in here by matching the DNA to germline. TRGV11 is an ORF, with its function uncertain. Trimming cost V 0 bases and J 2 bases; bases outside gene matches: 16. The CDR3 consists of 19 residues. CDR3 DNA: TGTGCCTGCTGGATTAGGCACCCGAGAGACCAAGGGGATTATTATAAGAAACTCTTT. Its protein is CACWIRHPRDQGDYYKKLF.

This clone is medium-sized by share. The sample has other DNA sequences that encode this CDR3 too. This chain uses TRGV2 with TRGJ1 or TRGJ2. The J gene was not available in TCRdb and was assigned here by matching the DNA to germline segments. The germline V gene encodes CDR1 EGSNGY and CDR2 YDSYNSKV. Trimming at V came to 0 bases and at J to 3 bases, leaving 2 bases not matched to a gene. The CDR3 sequence is 13 residues long. The CDR3 here is CATWDGLYYKKLF. For the CDR3, the DNA is TGTGCCACCTGGGACGGGCTTTATTATAAGAAACTCTTT.